The clone carrying this TCR beta chain was counted many times. From the reads, TCRdb called clonotypes with MiXCR, one entry per CDR3 protein. The data show 200,000 to 300,000 distinct CDR3 sequences, with 9.1% seen just once and approximately 15% held by the top ten. These data belong to a study of T cell repertoires in cytomegalovirus infection. Study-wide background: Indications of both CMV infection and matching HLA type were provided by public TCR beta signatures.

Material: PBMCs. The receptor was derived from a human donor in good health (CMV status not recorded). Some clones in this sample may be carry-over from other donors' samples.

The CDR3 DNA follows: TGTGCCAGCAGCTTATCCGAGGAAGGGTCCAATGAGCAGTTCTTC. Translated, it gives CASSLSEEGSNEQFF. The rearrangement uses TRBV7-9 and TRBJ2-1; D uncertain. Germline lookup yields CDR1 SEHNR and CDR2 FQNEAQ (reference sequence). The CDR3 totals 15 residues. Trimming removed 2 bases at V and 6 bases at J, with 14 bases between.